The TCR beta chain under discussion was sequenced for a study of cytomegalovirus exposure and HLA in healthy donors. Across the study: From some 180 million T cells, an earlier analysis saw 90 million to 130 million unique TCR beta sequences. Early on, a data release was issued that held roughly 80 million unique TCRs from HLA-typed donors.

This clone was seen a few times. The antigen remains unidentified. Study results and limitations: The majority of TCR sequences were rare, yet some public TCRs appeared in many donors.

Primers included in the PCR were 60 Vbeta and 13 Jbeta primers. Assay used: immunoSEQ multiplex PCR; TCRdb lists only in-frame clones, some missing. The sample yields 110,000 to 150,000 clones, around 10% seen once. This CDR3 contains 14 residues. The V end was cut by 0 bases, the J end by 4 bases, with 9 bases between. In germline, CDR1 is LNHDA, CDR2 SQIVND (reference sequence). The clonotype was recovered from a male donor in good health and CMV-seronegative. The chain couples TRBV19 to TRBJ1-2, with D maybe TRBD1 (5 bases). The sequenced sample consisted of PBMCs. The CDR3 region is CASSIETGPYGYTF. CDR3 nucleotides: TGTGCCAGTAGTATAGAAACAGGACCCTATGGCTACACCTTC.